These 30 T cell receptor beta chains were sequenced from one sample in a study of blood T cell repertoires in COVID-19. Only in-frame clones appear in the TCRdb table, and some are missing; sequencing was by immunoSEQ multiplex PCR. Here the sample spans 110,000 or so clones, 85% being singletons. Input material: peripheral blood. The origin of the receptors is a human donor in a cohort sampled during active COVID-19.

The chain links TRBV5-6 to TRBJ2-7, with D uncertain. The CDR3 length is 12 residues. Germline V gene lookup returns CDR1 SGHDT and CDR2 YYEEEE. The V end was cut by 2 bases, the J end by 2 bases, with 5 bases between. Here the CDR3 reads CASSFSTYEQYF. The CDR3 DNA reads as TGTGCCAGCAGCTTTAGCACCTACGAGCAGTACTTC.

A single count supports this clone. This rearrangement joins TRBV5-4 to TRBJ2-3; TRBD1 is a possible D gene (5 bases). V lost 2 bases to trimming and J lost 5 bases, with 9 bases between them. Germline CDR1 reads SGHNT; CDR2 reads YYREEE (reference sequence). The CDR3 length is 13 residues. CDR3 amino acids: CASSFTGEDTQYF. The CDR3 DNA reads as TGTGCCAGCAGCTTTACAGGCGAAGATACGCAGTATTTT.

The genes are TRBV6-6 and TRBJ1-2, with a weak D call TRBD1 (5 bases). Trimming removed 3 bases at V and 2 bases at J, with 10 bases between. This CDR3 comprises 14 residues. Germline V lookup: CDR1 MNHNY, CDR2 SVGAGI (reference sequence). CDR3 bases: TGTGCCAGCAGTTATGGGGCACCGAACTATGGCTACACCTTC. It is translated as CASSYGAPNYGYTF.

The rearrangement links TRBV10-3 to TRBJ1-1, with D maybe TRBD1 (6 bases). The CDR3 spans 12 residues. The V and J ends lost 4 bases and 6 bases respectively, with 9 bases between them. The germline V gene encodes CDR1 ENHRY and CDR2 SYGVKD. The CDR3 loop reads CAISGRGSEAFF. CDR3 DNA: TGTGCCATCAGTGGAAGGGGGTCTGAAGCTTTCTTT.

This chain links TRBV7-9 with TRBJ1-1; no firm D call. V lost 11 bases and J 1 base, leaving 11 bases between the germline ends. Germline V gene data show CDR1 as SEHNR and CDR2 as FQNEAQ (reference sequence). CDR3 length: 12 residues. As DNA, the CDR3 is TGTGCCCGAGGTTATCCGAACACTGAAGCTTTCTTT. Translating it yields CARGYPNTEAFF.

This chain uses TRBV5-1 with TRBJ1-1, with D hard to call. The CDR3 consists of 13 residues. The ends were cut back, 7 bases at V and 4 bases at J, with 14 bases in the middle. Germline CDR1 and CDR2: SGHRS and YFSETQ. The CDR3 region has the DNA TGCGCCAGCCACGGACTTTCCTCCACTGAAGCTTTCTTT. Translating gives CASHGLSSTEAFF.

The chain combines TRBV6-5 with TRBJ2-1; 9 bases fit TRBD2. V trimming: 5 bases; J trimming: 5 bases; junction bases outside the gene matches: 7. CDR3 length: 15 residues. Germline values: CDR1 MNHEY, CDR2 SVGAGI. As DNA, the CDR3 is TGTGCCAGCAGTCTACTCGCGGGGGGGGACAATGAGCAGTTCTTC. This encodes CASSLLAGGDNEQFF.

The V gene is TRBV12-3 or TRBV12-4, the J gene TRBJ2-7; 11 nucleotides agree with TRBD1. V was clipped by 4 bases and J by 8 bases; unmatched bases: 4. The CDR3 runs to 13 residues. The CDR3 reads CASSSGQGAQQYF. The CDR3 DNA reads TGTGCCAGCAGTTCAGGACAGGGGGCCCAGCAGTACTTC.

The chain has TRBV11-2 and TRBJ1-1; 9 bases are a match to TRBD1. CDR1 is SGHAT, CDR2 FQNNGV, per germline. V shed 5 bases and J 1 base; nucleotides not matched to a gene: 5. The CDR3 length is 15 residues. The CDR3: CASSAYRGPNTEAFF. In nucleotides, the CDR3 is TGTGCCAGCAGCGCTTACAGGGGGCCGAACACTGAAGCTTTCTTT.

The rearrangement joins TRBV9 to TRBJ1-3, with a possible D match to TRBD1 (6 bases). CDR1 and CDR2 from the germline V gene are SGDLS and YYNGEE. CDR3 length: 15 amino acids. V was shortened by 0 bases and J by 1 base, with 8 bases between the two germline ends. CDR3 region: CASSVGGQSGNTIYF. The CDR3 region has the DNA TGTGCCAGCAGCGTAGGAGGACAGTCTGGAAACACCATATATTTT.

The chain couples TRBV5-1 to TRBJ2-1; 12 bases agree with TRBD1. This CDR3 is built from 17 residues. Germline values: CDR1 SGHRS, CDR2 YFSETQ. V gave up 0 bases and J gave up 7 bases; unmatched junction bases: 8. The CDR3, as DNA: TGCGCCAGCAGCTTGGAAGCCCCGGGACAGGGGGCAAATGAGCAGTTCTTC. It codes for CASSLEAPGQGANEQFF.

The chain joins TRBV3-1 (or the pseudogene TRBV3-2) to TRBJ2-7; unclear D gene. Germline assignment: CDR1 LGHDT and CDR2 YNNKEL (reference sequence). V lost 3 bases and J 7 bases, leaving 10 bases between the germline ends. This CDR3 spans 12 amino acids. This CDR3 is CASSQLIGEQYF. The CDR3 DNA follows: TGTGCCAGCAGCCAGCTAATCGGTGAGCAGTACTTC.

V usage is TRBV5-4 and J usage is TRBJ2-1; D not resolved. Trimming took 1 base from V and 9 from J, leaving 14 bases between them. CDR1 and CDR2 from the germline V gene are SGHNT and YYREEE (reference sequence). The CDR3 loop spans 14 amino acids. CDR3 nucleotide sequence: TGTGCCAGCAGCTTGTTTGCGGAGTCCCGTGAGCAGTTCTTC. Protein: CASSLFAESREQFF.

This clone was counted only a few times. This sequence joins TRBV30 and TRBJ1-1; no clear D. Germline V CDR1 and CDR2: GTSNPN, SVGIG (reference sequence). V dropped 1 base and J dropped 6 bases, with 9 bases sitting between them. This CDR3 has 12 amino acids. CDR3 protein: CAWSAGSAEAFF. As DNA, the CDR3 is TGTGCCTGGAGTGCCGGGTCCGCTGAAGCTTTCTTT.

This chain links TRBV4-2 with TRBJ1-2, with D unresolved. The CDR3 consists of 15 residues. Trimming took off 0 bases at V and 4 bases at J, with 12 bases between the two ends. The germline CDR1 and CDR2 sequences are LGHNA and YNFKEQ. The CDR3 reads CASSQEGEVFYGYTF. The CDR3 nucleotides are TGTGCCAGCAGCCAAGAGGGAGAGGTCTTCTATGGCTACACCTTC.

The chain uses TRBV6-5 and TRBJ1-6; TRBD1 matches 9 bases. Germline CDR1 is MNHEY and CDR2 is SVGAGI. The CDR3 sequence is 14 residues long. Trimming took 2 bases from V and 7 from J; bases not matched to a gene: 0. CDR3 nucleotides: TGTGCCAGCAGTTACGGGACAGGGAATTCACCCCTCCACTTT. Its protein is CASSYGTGNSPLHF.

This chain connects TRBV7-2 to TRBJ1-6, with TRBD1 identical over 9 bases. Trimming took 5 bases from V and 10 from J; bases not matched to a gene: 9. This CDR3 comprises 15 residues. Per germline, CDR1 SGHTA and CDR2 FQGNSA. CDR3 DNA sequence: TGTGCCAGCAGCGAAAACAGGGGGCTTAACTCACCCCTCCACTTT. This sequence encodes CASSENRGLNSPLHF.

This chain joins TRBV6-5 and TRBJ2-7; D is perhaps TRBD1 (6 bases). CDR1 is MNHEY and CDR2 is SVGAGI in the germline V gene. This CDR3 has 13 amino acids. Trimming took off 3 bases at V and 5 bases at J, with 11 bases between the two ends. The CDR3 loop is CASSYTGKHEQYF. The CDR3 DNA reads as TGTGCCAGCAGTTATACAGGGAAGCACGAGCAGTACTTC.

The chain carries TRBV4-3 and TRBJ1-5; D might be TRBD1 (5 bases). V lost 1 base to trimming and J lost 6 bases, with 16 bases between them. This CDR3 is built from 16 residues. CDR1 is LGHNA and CDR2 is YSLEER in the germline V gene. This chain's CDR3 is CASSQAYYGGGQPQHF. The DNA for the CDR3 is TGCGCCAGCAGCCAAGCCTACTACGGGGGAGGTCAGCCCCAGCATTTT.

This sequence joins TRBV19 and TRBJ2-7, with TRBD1 matching over 10 bases. Germline V gene lookup returns CDR1 LNHDA and CDR2 SQIVND (reference sequence). Trimming took 3 bases from V and 4 from J; bases not matched to a gene: 3. CDR3 length equals 14 residues. The CDR3 protein is CASSIDRGPYEQYF. Here the CDR3 DNA reads TGTGCCAGTAGTATCGACAGGGGGCCATACGAGCAGTACTTC.

The chain has TRBV6-5 and TRBJ1-3; a weak D match, TRBD1 (5 bases). This CDR3 comprises 11 residues. Germline V gene sequence: CDR1 MNHEY, CDR2 SVGAGI. Trimming left V 6 bases short and J 7 bases short, with 7 bases between. CDR3 DNA: TGTGCCAGCAGCAACAGGAACACCATATATTTT. Translation: CASSNRNTIYF.

The CDR3 reads CASGGWQEGAQHF. The CDR3 bases are TGTGCCAGCGGAGGGTGGCAAGAGGGAGCCCAGCATTTT. The chain recombines TRBV12-3 or TRBV12-4 with TRBJ1-5; no reliable D call. Trimming removed 8 bases at V and 11 bases at J, with 19 bases between. The CDR3 runs 13 residues.

The J gene is TRBJ2-7, the V gene TRBV5-1; D gene unclear. V lost 4 bases to trimming and J lost 2 bases, with 7 bases between them. Germline CDR1 reads SGHRS; CDR2 reads YFSETQ. The CDR3 is 12 residues long. CDR3 bases: TGCGCCAGCAGCCCGAGAGCCTACGAGCAGTACTTC. It is translated as CASSPRAYEQYF.

The rearrangement uses TRBV4-3 and TRBJ2-1; 7 bases line up with TRBD2. The CDR3 runs to 17 residues. V shed 0 bases and J 0 bases; nucleotides not matched to a gene: 5. Per germline, CDR1 LGHNA and CDR2 YSLEER. CDR3 sequence: CASSQDGGSSSYNEQFF. CDR3 DNA: TGCGCCAGCAGCCAAGACGGGGGGTCGAGCTCCTACAATGAGCAGTTCTTC.

The chain couples TRBV7-2 to TRBJ2-5; D unclear. Trimming removed 5 bases at V and 4 bases at J, with 11 bases between. Germline CDR1 and CDR2: SGHTA and FQGNSA. The CDR3 has 13 residues. CDR3 residues: CASSLSNVETQYF. The CDR3 DNA follows: TGTGCCAGCAGCCTATCCAATGTAGAGACCCAGTACTTC.

The chain combines TRBV7-6 with TRBJ1-6; TRBD1 matches 8 bases. The CDR3 sequence is 16 residues long. The V segment lost 5 bases and the J segment 3 bases; nucleotides outside the gene matches: 6. In germline, CDR1 is SGHVS, CDR2 FNYEAQ. CDR3 loop: CASSGGGTGYNSPLHF. CDR3 sequence (DNA): TGTGCCAGCAGCGGTGGAGGGACAGGCTATAATTCACCCCTCCACTTT. The full variable domain, in which reference TRBV7-6 and TRBJ1-6 provide the parts outside the CDR3, is GAGVSQSPRYKVTKRGQDVALRCDPISGHVSLYWYRQALGQGPEFLTYFNYEAQQDKSGLPNDRFSAERPEGSISTLTIQRTEQRDSAMYRCASSGGGTGYNSPLHFGNGTRLTVT.

The V gene is TRBV15, the J gene TRBJ1-5; 7 bases match TRBD1. This CDR3 has 17 residues. V dropped 0 bases and J dropped 5; count of bases not matched to a gene: 10. The germline gives CDR1 LNHNV, CDR2 YYDKDF (reference sequence). CDR3 DNA: TGTGCCACCAGCAGAGACTCGATACAGGGGAGGTATCAGCCCCAGCATTTT. Protein sequence: CATSRDSIQGRYQPQHF.

The chain combines TRBV25-1 with TRBJ2-7, with TRBD1 matching 8 bases. The germline CDR1 and CDR2 sequences are MGHDK and SYGVNS. CDR3 size: 13 residues. Losses at the gene ends were 6 bases for V and 5 bases for J; bases not matched to a gene: 6. The CDR3 region is CASSQQGVNEQYF. For the CDR3, the DNA is TGTGCCAGCAGCCAACAGGGGGTCAACGAGCAGTACTTC.

V and J are TRBV28 and TRBJ1-2; maybe TRBD1 (6 bases). Germline loops: CDR1 MDHEN, CDR2 SYDVKM. Trimming pared 5 bases from V and 4 bases from J, leaving 20 bases between. The CDR3 spans 16 residues. Here the CDR3 DNA reads TGTGCCAGCAGTACCCGGGGGGGGCGGGTGAGCTATGGCTACACCTTC. It codes for CASSTRGGRVSYGYTF.

This chain links TRBV30 with TRBJ1-1; D is undetermined. The germline V gene encodes CDR1 GTSNPN and CDR2 SVGIG (reference sequence). This CDR3 region has 12 residues. The V and J ends lost 3 bases and 9 bases respectively, with 14 bases between them. CDR3 residues: CAWSGRALKAFF. The CDR3 DNA reads as TGTGCCTGGAGCGGGAGGGCCTTAAAAGCTTTCTTT.